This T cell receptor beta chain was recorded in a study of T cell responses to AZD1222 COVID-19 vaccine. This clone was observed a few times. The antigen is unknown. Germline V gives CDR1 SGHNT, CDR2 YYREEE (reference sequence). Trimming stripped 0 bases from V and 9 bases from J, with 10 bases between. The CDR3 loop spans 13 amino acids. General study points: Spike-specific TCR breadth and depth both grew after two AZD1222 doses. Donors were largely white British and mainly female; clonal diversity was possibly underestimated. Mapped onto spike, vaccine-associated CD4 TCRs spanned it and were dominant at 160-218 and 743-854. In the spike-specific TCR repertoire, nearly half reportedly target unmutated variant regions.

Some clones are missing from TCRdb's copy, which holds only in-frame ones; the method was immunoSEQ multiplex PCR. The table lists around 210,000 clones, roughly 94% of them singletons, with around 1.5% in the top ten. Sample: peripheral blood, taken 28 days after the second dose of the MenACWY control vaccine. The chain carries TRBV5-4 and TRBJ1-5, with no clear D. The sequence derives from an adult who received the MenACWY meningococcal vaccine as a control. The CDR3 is CASSLGGEWPQHF. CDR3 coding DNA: TGTGCCAGCAGCTTGGGTGGGGAATGGCCCCAGCATTTT.